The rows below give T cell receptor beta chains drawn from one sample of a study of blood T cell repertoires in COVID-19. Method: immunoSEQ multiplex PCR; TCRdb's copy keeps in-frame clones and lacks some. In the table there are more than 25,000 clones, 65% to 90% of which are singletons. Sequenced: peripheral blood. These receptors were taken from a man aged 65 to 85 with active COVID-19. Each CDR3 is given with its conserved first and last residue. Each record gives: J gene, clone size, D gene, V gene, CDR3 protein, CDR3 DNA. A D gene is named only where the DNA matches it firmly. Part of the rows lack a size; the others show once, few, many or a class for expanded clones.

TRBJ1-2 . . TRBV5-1 CASSLDGGGSGYTF TGCGCCAGCAGCTTGGATGGGGGAGGGAGTGGCTACACCTTC
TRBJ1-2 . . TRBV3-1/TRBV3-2 CASSQVWENGYTF TGTGCCAGCAGCCAAGTCTGGGAGAACGGCTACACCTTC
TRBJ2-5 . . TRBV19 CASKSRETQYF TGTGCCAGTAAGAGTCGTGAGACCCAGTACTTC
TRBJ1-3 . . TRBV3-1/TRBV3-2 CASSQGQGLGNTIYF TGTGCCAGCAGCCAAGGGCAGGGTCTCGGAAACACCATATATTTT
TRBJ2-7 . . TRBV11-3 CASSLGSQYEQYF TGTGCCAGCAGCTTAGGCAGTCAATACGAGCAGTACTTC
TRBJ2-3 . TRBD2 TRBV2 CASSPPGPTSGSSDTQYF TGTGCCAGCAGTCCCCCGGGACCGACTAGCGGGAGTTCAGATACGCAGTATTTT
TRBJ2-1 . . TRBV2 CASSKQGLGYNEQFF TGTGCCAGCAGTAAACAGGGTCTTGGCTACAATGAGCAGTTCTTC
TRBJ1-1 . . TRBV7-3 CASSSGFSGTEAFF TGTGCCAGCAGCTCAGGGTTTTCGGGCACTGAAGCTTTCTTT
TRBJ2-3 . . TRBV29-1 CSVEDITDTQYF TGCAGCGTTGAGGACATCACGGATACGCAGTATTTT
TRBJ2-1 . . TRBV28 CASSSLLLDRSSYNEQFF TGTGCCAGCAGTTCCCTCCTCCTCGACAGAAGCTCCTACAATGAGCAGTTCTTC
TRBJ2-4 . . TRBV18 CASSPRTGKRENIQYF TGTGCCAGCTCACCACGAACGGGAAAACGGGAAAACATTCAGTACTTC
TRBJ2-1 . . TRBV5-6 CASSNFREQFF TGTGCCAGCAGCAACTTCCGGGAGCAGTTCTTC
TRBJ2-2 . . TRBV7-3 CASTMGGDTGELFF TGTGCCAGCACCATGGGGGGTGACACCGGGGAGCTGTTTTTT
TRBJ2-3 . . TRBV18 CASSPPSGVGDTQYF TGTGCCAGCTCACCACCGTCAGGGGTGGGAGATACGCAGTATTTT
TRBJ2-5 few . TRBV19 CASGRGGETQYF TGTGCCAGTGGGCGGGGCGGAGAGACCCAGTACTTC
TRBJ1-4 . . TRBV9 CASSVGRGGYKLFF TGTGCCAGCAGCGTGGGGAGAGGAGGGTACAAACTGTTTTTT
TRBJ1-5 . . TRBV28 CASSPGEGSQPQHF TGTGCCAGCAGTCCTGGGGAGGGTAGTCAGCCCCAGCATTTT
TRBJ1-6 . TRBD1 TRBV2 CASSATGGYNSPLHF TGTGCCAGCAGTGCGACAGGGGGGTATAATTCACCCCTCCACTTT
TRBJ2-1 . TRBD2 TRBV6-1 CASSEGTSGMRVNEQFF TGTGCCAGCAGCGAAGGGACTAGCGGGATGCGGGTCAATGAGCAGTTCTTC
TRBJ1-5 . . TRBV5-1 CASSLLGQGPKPQHF TGCGCCAGCAGCTTGTTGGGGCAGGGCCCTAAGCCCCAGCATTTT
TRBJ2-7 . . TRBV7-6 CASSGGSGNYEQYF TGTGCCAGCAGCGGAGGGTCGGGAAACTACGAGCAGTACTTC
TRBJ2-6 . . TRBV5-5 CAIPGDSPSSGANVLTF TGTGCCATCCCGGGGGACAGCCCTAGCTCTGGGGCCAACGTCCTGACTTTC
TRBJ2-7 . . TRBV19 CASTPDGVGEQYF TGTGCCAGTACCCCGGACGGGGTGGGCGAGCAGTACTTC
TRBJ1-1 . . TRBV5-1 CASSGPQGLNTEAFF TGCGCCAGCAGCGGACCACAGGGACTGAACACTGAAGCTTTCTTT
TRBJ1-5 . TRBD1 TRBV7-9 CASSSRQGSTLYF TGTGCCAGCAGCTCCCGACAGGGGTCAACCCTGTATTTT
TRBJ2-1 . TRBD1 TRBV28 CASSPTGDPYNEQFF TGTGCCAGCAGCCCGACAGGGGACCCCTACAATGAGCAGTTCTTC
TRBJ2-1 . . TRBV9 CASSVVGSAANEQFF TGTGCCAGCAGCGTAGTCGGGAGCGCGGCCAATGAGCAGTTCTTC
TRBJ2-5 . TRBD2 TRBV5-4 CASSLSGLAGGWETQYF TGTGCCAGCAGCCTCTCGGGTCTAGCGGGAGGCTGGGAGACCCAGTACTTC
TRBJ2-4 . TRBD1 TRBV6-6 CASTNKQGAVKNIQYF TGTGCCAGCACCAACAAACAGGGGGCGGTCAAAAACATTCAGTACTTC
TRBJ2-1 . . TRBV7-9 CASSFLAPPYNEQFF TGTGCCAGCAGCTTTCTAGCGCCTCCCTACAATGAGCAGTTCTTC
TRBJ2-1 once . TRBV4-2 CASSQVANEQFF TGTGCCAGCAGCCAAGTGGCAAATGAGCAGTTCTTC
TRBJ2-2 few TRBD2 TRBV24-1 CATSDLGLDTGELFF TGTGCCACCAGTGATTTAGGACTAGACACCGGGGAGCTGTTTTTT
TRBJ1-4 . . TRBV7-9 CASSLGRSGEKLFF TGTGCCAGCAGCTTAGGCAGGTCGGGAGAAAAACTGTTTTTT
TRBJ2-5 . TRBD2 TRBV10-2 CASIRGPGRGRQETQYF TGCGCCAGCATCCGGGGTCCGGGGAGGGGCAGACAAGAGACCCAGTACTTC
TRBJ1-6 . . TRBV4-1 CASSPGLNNSPLHF TGCGCCAGCAGCCCGGGGTTAAATAATTCACCCCTCCACTTT
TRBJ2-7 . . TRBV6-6 CASSPAKGPYEQYF TGTGCCAGCTCCCCCGCCAAGGGGCCCTACGAGCAGTACTTC
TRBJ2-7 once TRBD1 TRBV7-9 CASSLTPGTAPYEQYF TGTGCCAGCAGCCTTACTCCCGGGACAGCCCCCTACGAGCAGTACTTC
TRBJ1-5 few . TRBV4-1 CASSQVGRGPQHF TGCGCCAGCAGCCAAGTGGGCAGGGGGCCCCAGCATTTT